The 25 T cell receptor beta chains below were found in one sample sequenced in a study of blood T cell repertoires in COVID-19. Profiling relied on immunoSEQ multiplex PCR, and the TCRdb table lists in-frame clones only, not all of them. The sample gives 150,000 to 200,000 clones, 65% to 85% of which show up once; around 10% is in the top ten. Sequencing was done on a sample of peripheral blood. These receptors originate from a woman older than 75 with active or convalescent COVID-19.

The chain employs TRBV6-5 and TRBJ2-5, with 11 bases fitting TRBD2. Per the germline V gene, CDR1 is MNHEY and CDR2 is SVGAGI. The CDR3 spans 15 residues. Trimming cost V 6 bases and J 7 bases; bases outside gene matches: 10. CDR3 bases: TGTGCCAGCAGGCCCCTAGCGGGGGGAATCCGGACCCAGTACTTC. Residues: CASRPLAGGIRTQYF.

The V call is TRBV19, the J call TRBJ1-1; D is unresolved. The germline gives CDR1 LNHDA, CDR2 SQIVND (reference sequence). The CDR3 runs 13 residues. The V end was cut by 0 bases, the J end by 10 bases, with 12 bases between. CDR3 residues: CASSIDLWSGAFF. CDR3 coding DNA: TGTGCCAGTAGTATAGATCTATGGAGCGGAGCTTTCTTT.

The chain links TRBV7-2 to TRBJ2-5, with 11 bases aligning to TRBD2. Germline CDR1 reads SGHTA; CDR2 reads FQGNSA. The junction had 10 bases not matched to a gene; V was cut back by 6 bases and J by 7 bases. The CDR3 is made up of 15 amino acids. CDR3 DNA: TGTGCCAGCAGACCCCCTAGCGGGGGGCCTGGGACCCAGTACTTC. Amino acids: CASRPPSGGPGTQYF.

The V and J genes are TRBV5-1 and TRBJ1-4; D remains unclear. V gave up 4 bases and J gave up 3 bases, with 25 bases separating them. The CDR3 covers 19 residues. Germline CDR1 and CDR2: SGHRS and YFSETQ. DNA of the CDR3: TGCGCCAGCAGCCCCGACTCGGGCGGCTCCCTCGGGGCTAATGAAAAACTGTTTTTT. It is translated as CASSPDSGGSLGANEKLFF.

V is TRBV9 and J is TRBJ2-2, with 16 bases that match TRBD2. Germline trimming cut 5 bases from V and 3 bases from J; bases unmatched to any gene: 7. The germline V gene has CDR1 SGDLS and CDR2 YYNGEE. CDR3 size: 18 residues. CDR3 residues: CASSTGTSGGADTGELFF. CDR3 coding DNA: TGTGCCAGCAGTACCGGGACTAGCGGGGGGGCCGACACCGGGGAGCTGTTTTTT.

This CDR3 is CASSKGGPSDTEAFF. CDR3 coding DNA: TGTGCCAGCAGCAAAGGGGGGCCATCGGACACTGAAGCTTTCTTT. The genes are TRBV21-1 and TRBJ1-1; the table assigns TRBD1, which was not confirmed against the DNA. TRBV21-1 is annotated as a pseudogene. The CDR3 extends over 15 amino acids.

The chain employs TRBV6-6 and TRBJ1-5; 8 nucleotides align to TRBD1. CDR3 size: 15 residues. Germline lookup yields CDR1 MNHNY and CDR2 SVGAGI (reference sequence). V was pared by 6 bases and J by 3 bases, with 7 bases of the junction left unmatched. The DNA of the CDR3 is TGTGCCAGCAGCCCCACAGGGGGGAACAATCAGCCCCAGCATTTT. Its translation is CASSPTGGNNQPQHF.

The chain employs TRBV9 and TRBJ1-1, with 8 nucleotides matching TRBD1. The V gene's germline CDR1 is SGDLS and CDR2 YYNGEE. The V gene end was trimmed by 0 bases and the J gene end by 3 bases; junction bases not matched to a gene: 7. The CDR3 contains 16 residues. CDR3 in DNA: TGTGCCAGCAGCGTAGCCATAACAGGGGGGGACACTGAAGCTTTCTTT. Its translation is CASSVAITGGDTEAFF. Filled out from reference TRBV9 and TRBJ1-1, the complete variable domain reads DSGVTQTPKHLITATGQRVTLRCSPRSGDLSVYWYQQSLDQGLQFLIQYYNGEERAKGNILERFSAQQFPDLHSELNLSSLELGDSALYFCASSVAITGGDTEAFFGQGTRLTVV.

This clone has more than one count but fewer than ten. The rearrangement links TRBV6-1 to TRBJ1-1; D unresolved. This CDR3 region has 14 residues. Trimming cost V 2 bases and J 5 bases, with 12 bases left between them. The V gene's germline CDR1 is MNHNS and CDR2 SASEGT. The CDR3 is CASSERQPGTEAFF. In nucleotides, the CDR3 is TGTGCCAGCAGTGAAAGACAACCGGGGACTGAAGCTTTCTTT.

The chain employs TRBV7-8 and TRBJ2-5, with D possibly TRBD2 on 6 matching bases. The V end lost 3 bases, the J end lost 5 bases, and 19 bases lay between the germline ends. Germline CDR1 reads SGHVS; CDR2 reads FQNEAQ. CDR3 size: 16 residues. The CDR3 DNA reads TGTGCCAGCAGCTTTGCGACTAGTCCTCGAGGGGAGACCCAGTACTTC. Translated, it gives CASSFATSPRGETQYF.

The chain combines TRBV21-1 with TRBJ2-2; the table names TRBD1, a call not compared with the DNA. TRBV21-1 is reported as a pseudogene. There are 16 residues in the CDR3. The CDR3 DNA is TGTGCCAGCAGCAAAAGCCGGGACAGGGTAACCGGGGAGCTGTTTTTT. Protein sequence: CASSKSRDRVTGELFF.

The CDR3 region is CASSSWDRGENSPLHF. The CDR3 DNA reads TGTGCCAGCAGCTCCTGGGACAGGGGTGAGAATTCACCCCTCCACTTT. The rearrangement uses TRBV7-9 and TRBJ1-6, with 10 positions matching TRBD1. Germline CDR1 reads SEHNR; CDR2 reads FQNEAQ (reference sequence). This CDR3 comprises 16 residues. The J segment lost 7 bases and the V segment lost 4 bases, leaving 7 bases of the junction unmatched.

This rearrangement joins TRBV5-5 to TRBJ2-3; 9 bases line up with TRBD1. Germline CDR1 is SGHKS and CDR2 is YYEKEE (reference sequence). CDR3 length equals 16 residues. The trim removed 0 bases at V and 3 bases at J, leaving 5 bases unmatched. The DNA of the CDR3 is TGTGCCAGCAGCTTGGGAGGGACAGGGTCTACAGATACGCAGTATTTT. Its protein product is CASSLGGTGSTDTQYF.

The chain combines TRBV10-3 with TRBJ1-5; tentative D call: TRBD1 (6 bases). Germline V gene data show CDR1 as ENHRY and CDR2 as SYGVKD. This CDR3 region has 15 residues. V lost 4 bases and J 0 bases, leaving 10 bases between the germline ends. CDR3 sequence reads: CAISGGQNSNQPQHF. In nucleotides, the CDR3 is TGTGCCATCAGTGGAGGACAGAATAGCAATCAGCCCCAGCATTTT.

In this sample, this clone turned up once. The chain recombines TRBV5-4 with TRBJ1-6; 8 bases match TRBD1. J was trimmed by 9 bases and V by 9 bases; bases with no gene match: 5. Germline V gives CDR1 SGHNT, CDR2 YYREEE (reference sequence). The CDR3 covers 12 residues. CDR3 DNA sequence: TGTGCCATCGGACAGGGCGCTTCACCCCTCCACTTT. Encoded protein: CAIGQGASPLHF.

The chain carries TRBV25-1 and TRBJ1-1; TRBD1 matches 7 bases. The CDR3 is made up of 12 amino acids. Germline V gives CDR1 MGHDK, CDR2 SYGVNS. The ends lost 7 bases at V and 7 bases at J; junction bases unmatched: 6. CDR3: CASKRDSYEAFF. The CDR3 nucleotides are TGTGCCAGCAAACGGGACAGCTATGAAGCTTTCTTT.

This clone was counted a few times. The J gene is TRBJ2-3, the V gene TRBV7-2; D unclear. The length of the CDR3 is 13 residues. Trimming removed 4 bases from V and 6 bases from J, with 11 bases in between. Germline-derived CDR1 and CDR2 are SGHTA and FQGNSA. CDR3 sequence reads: CASSSRTVDTQYF. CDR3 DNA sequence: TGTGCCAGCAGCTCTCGTACGGTGGATACGCAGTATTTT.

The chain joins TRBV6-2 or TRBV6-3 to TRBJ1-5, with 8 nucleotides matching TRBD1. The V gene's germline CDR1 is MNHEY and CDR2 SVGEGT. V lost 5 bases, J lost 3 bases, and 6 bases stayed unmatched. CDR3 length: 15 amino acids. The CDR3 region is CASSLDRVLNQPQHF. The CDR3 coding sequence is TGTGCCAGCAGTCTGGACAGGGTCCTCAATCAGCCCCAGCATTTT.

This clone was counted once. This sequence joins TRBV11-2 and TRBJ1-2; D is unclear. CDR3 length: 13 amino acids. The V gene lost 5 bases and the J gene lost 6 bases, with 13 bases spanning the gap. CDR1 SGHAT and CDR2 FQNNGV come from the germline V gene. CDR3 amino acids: CASSLSREDGYTF. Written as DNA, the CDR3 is TGTGCCAGCAGCCTCTCCCGGGAGGATGGCTACACCTTC.

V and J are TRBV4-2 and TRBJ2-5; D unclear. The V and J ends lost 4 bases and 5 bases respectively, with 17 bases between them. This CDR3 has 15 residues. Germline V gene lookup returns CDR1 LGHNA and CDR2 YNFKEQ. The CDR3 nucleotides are TGTGCCAGCAGCCCCCCGTCCTATCTCGGGGAGACCCAGTACTTC. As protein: CASSPPSYLGETQYF.

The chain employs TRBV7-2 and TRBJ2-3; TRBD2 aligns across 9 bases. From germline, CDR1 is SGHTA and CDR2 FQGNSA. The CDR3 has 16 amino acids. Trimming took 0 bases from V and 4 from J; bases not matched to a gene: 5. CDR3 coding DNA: TGTGCCAGCAGCTTAGCGGCGGGGGGGAGGTCAGATACGCAGTATTTT. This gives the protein CASSLAAGGRSDTQYF.

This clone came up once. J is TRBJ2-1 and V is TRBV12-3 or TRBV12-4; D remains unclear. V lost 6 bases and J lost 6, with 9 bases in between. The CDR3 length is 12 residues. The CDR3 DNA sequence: TGTGCCAGCAGACTACTGCGCAATGAGCAGTTCTTC. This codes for CASRLLRNEQFF.

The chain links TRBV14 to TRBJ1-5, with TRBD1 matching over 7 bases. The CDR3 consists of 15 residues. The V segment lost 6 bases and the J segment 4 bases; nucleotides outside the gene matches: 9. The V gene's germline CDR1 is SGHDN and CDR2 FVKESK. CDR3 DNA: TGTGCCAGCAGTTTTACAGGGGACTTTAATCAGCCCCAGCATTTT. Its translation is CASSFTGDFNQPQHF.

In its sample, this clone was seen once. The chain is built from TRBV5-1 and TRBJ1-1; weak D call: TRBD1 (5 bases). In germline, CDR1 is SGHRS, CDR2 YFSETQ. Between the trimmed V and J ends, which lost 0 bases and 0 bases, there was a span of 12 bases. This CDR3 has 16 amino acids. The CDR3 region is CASSLVGEGMNTEAFF. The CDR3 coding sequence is TGCGCCAGCAGCTTGGTAGGGGAAGGCATGAACACTGAAGCTTTCTTT.

The CDR3 here is CASSYLTTDTGELFF. CDR3 nucleotide sequence: TGTGCCAGCAGTTACTTGACAACCGACACCGGGGAGCTGTTTTTT. The rearrangement uses TRBV6-2 or TRBV6-3 and TRBJ2-2; D call uncertain. The CDR3 has 15 amino acids. The ends were cut back, 1 base at V and 3 bases at J, with 9 bases in the middle. CDR1 is MNHEY, CDR2 SVGEGT, per germline.